These 18 T cell receptor beta chains came from one sample sequenced in a study of somatic mutations in cytotoxic T cells in rheumatoid arthritis (dated by TCRdb to the late 2010s). The library was built by means of the immunoSEQ multiplex PCR assay. TCRdb stores this immuneACCESS table with in-frame sequences only. Part of the clones is absent; in the studies checked, under half of the shortfall reflects unresolved V genes, and no reason is known for the rest. The sample table holds under 5,500 clones, of which more than 60% were seen once. The top ten hold around 40% of the sample. The sequenced sample consisted of CD8+ T cells sorted from blood. Source of these receptors: a man aged 65-85 years with rheumatoid arthritis.

The count of this clone is one. The rearrangement links TRBV7-9 to TRBJ2-3, with 9 bases identical to TRBD1. Germline-derived CDR1 and CDR2 are SEHNR and FQNEAQ (reference sequence). The V segment lost 4 bases and the J segment 4 bases; nucleotides outside the gene matches: 18. There are 19 residues in the CDR3. The CDR3 sequence: CASSSGQGHVQGAPDTQYF. Written as DNA, the CDR3 is TGTGCCAGCAGCTCGGGACAGGGTCATGTTCAAGGTGCACCAGATACGCAGTATTTT.

The chain combines TRBV6-5 with TRBJ1-1; no firm D call. CDR1 is MNHEY, CDR2 SVGAGI, per germline. The CDR3 is 13 residues long. Trimming left V 5 bases short and J 3 bases short, with 10 bases between. The CDR3 loop is CASSGDGYTEAFF. As DNA, the CDR3 is TGTGCCAGCAGTGGAGACGGATACACTGAAGCTTTCTTT.

The chain couples TRBV9 to TRBJ2-5; weak D call: TRBD2 (6 bases). Trimming took off 2 bases at V and 5 bases at J, with 13 bases between the two ends. This CDR3 is 14 amino acids long. Germline values: CDR1 SGDLS, CDR2 YYNGEE. The CDR3 nucleotides read TGTGCCAGCAGCGTTTGGGGCGGGGAGGAGACCCAGTACTTC. Its translation: CASSVWGGEETQYF. Using reference TRBV9 and TRBJ2-5 for the parts outside the CDR3, the full variable domain is DSGVTQTPKHLITATGQRVTLRCSPRSGDLSVYWYQQSLDQGLQFLIQYYNGEERAKGNILERFSAQQFPDLHSELNLSSLELGDSALYFCASSVWGGEETQYFGPGTRLLVL.

This chain joins TRBV9 and TRBJ2-3, with D hard to call. Between the trimmed V and J ends, which lost 0 bases and 2 bases, there was a span of 10 bases. The CDR3 covers 15 residues. Germline CDR1 SGDLS, CDR2 YYNGEE. The CDR3 sequence: CASSVDGRSTDTQYF. The CDR3 nucleotides read TGTGCCAGCAGCGTAGACGGCAGGTCCACAGATACGCAGTATTTT.

This clone was recorded only once. The chain couples TRBV19 to TRBJ2-1, with D perhaps TRBD1 (5 bases). This CDR3 is 13 amino acids long. The V end lost 8 bases, the J end lost 7 bases, and 15 bases lay between the germline ends. Germline CDR1 and CDR2: LNHDA and SQIVND (reference sequence). The chain's CDR3 is CASASTVGNEQFF. DNA of the CDR3: TGTGCCAGTGCCTCGACAGTGGGAAATGAGCAGTTCTTC.

The chain couples TRBV5-6 to TRBJ2-3; the match to TRBD1 covers 11 bases. Trimming removed 3 bases from V and 4 bases from J; junction bases left unmatched: 1. CDR1 SGHDT and CDR2 YYEEEE come from the germline V gene. The CDR3 contains 14 residues. CDR3 nucleotides: TGTGCCAGCAGCTCGGGACAGGGGGCAGATACGCAGTATTTT. Its translation: CASSSGQGADTQYF.

The chain uses TRBV5-1 and TRBJ2-5; D is undetermined. The DNA end is more similar to TRBJ2-7, so the J call may be wrong. The CDR3 consists of 12 residues. Germline-derived CDR1 and CDR2 are SGHRS and YFSETQ. CDR3 sequence reads: CASSLLSYEQYF. CDR3 in DNA: TGCGCCAGCAGCCTCCTATCCTACGAGCAGTACTTC.

The chain couples TRBV29-1 to TRBJ1-1; 12 positions match TRBD1. V trimming: 4 bases; J trimming: 5 bases; junction bases outside the gene matches: 17. The length of the CDR3 is 18 residues. Per germline, CDR1 SQVTM and CDR2 ANQGSEA. CDR3 amino acids: CSVGGTGGKVGRMTEAFF. The CDR3 DNA is TGCAGCGTTGGAGGGACAGGGGGCAAGGTTGGTAGAATGACTGAAGCTTTCTTT.

The rearrangement uses TRBV5-1 and TRBJ2-2; 10 bases line up with TRBD1. Germline CDR1 SGHRS, CDR2 YFSETQ. CDR3 size: 17 residues. The V and J ends lost 4 bases and 7 bases, in that order; junction bases with no gene match: 13. CDR3 coding DNA: TGCGCCAGCAGCCCCTCCGGGACAGGGGCGCGGGGCGGGGAGCTGTTTTTT. Translated, it gives CASSPSGTGARGGELFF.

The J gene is TRBJ2-7, the V gene TRBV27, with D tentatively TRBD2 (5 bases). This CDR3 is 14 amino acids long. The ends were cut back, 4 bases at V and 0 bases at J, with 10 bases in the middle. Germline assignment: CDR1 MNHEY and CDR2 SMNVEV (reference sequence). Here the CDR3 reads CASSWAGDSYEQYF. The CDR3 nucleotides read TGTGCCAGCAGTTGGGCGGGTGACTCCTACGAGCAGTACTTC.

This chain joins TRBV19 and TRBJ1-1; tentative D call: TRBD1 (5 bases). From germline, CDR1 is LNHDA and CDR2 SQIVND (reference sequence). This CDR3 is 14 amino acids long. V lost 7 bases to trimming and J lost 4 bases, with 16 bases between them. In DNA form, the CDR3 reads TGTGCCAGTACCCTATGGGCCGGGGGCACTGAAGCTTTCTTT. Encoded protein: CASTLWAGGTEAFF.

This chain connects TRBV5-6 to TRBJ1-6; maybe TRBD1 (5 bases). The ends were cut back, 4 bases at V and 6 bases at J, with 14 bases in the middle. The germline CDR1 and CDR2 sequences are SGHDT and YYEEEE. The CDR3 length is 15 residues. In nucleotides, the CDR3 is TGTGCCAGCAGCGCGGGGGGGGGTCGTAATTCACCCCTCCACTTT. It encodes CASSAGGGRNSPLHF.

The rearrangement uses TRBV13 and TRBJ2-7; 9 bases align to TRBD1. The CDR3 covers 14 residues. Germline V CDR1 and CDR2: PRHDT, FYEKMQ (reference sequence). J lost 3 bases, V lost 5 bases, and 5 bases had no gene match. The DNA for the CDR3 is TGTGCCAGCAGCGAGGGACAGGGTCACTACGAGCAGTACTTC. This encodes CASSEGQGHYEQYF.

The chain employs TRBV5-1 and TRBJ2-3; TRBD2 aligns across 13 bases. The CDR3 length is 18 residues. V shed 4 bases and J 4 bases; nucleotides not matched to a gene: 12. CDR1 is SGHRS, CDR2 YFSETQ, per germline. CDR3 in DNA: TGCGCCAGCAGCCGACGCCTAGGACTAGCGGGAGTCGCAGATACGCAGTATTTT. Amino acids: CASSRRLGLAGVADTQYF.

V gene TRBV5-1 combines with J gene TRBJ2-1; TRBD1 matches at 8 bases. Germline CDR1 SGHRS, CDR2 YFSETQ. The trim removed 4 bases at V and 7 bases at J, leaving 4 bases unmatched. This CDR3 contains 13 residues. CDR3 residues: CASSKDRANEQFF. As DNA, the CDR3 is TGCGCCAGCAGCAAGGACAGGGCTAATGAGCAGTTCTTC.

This clone was counted only a few times. The chain carries TRBV7-9 and TRBJ2-3; 9 bases are a match to TRBD1. Per germline, CDR1 SEHNR and CDR2 FQNEAQ (reference sequence). V lost 4 bases to trimming and J lost 0 bases; unmatched junction nucleotides: 2. The CDR3 contains 15 residues. The CDR3 spells CASSSGQGSTDTQYF. The CDR3 coding sequence is TGTGCCAGCAGCTCGGGACAGGGTAGCACAGATACGCAGTATTTT.

V usage is TRBV2 and J usage is TRBJ2-2; D is possibly TRBD2 (6 bases). Per germline, CDR1 SNHLY and CDR2 FYNNEI. CDR3 length equals 17 residues. V gave up 4 bases and J gave up 1 base, with 16 bases separating them. CDR3 protein: CASSGRWTGVNTGELFF. For the CDR3, the DNA is TGTGCCAGCAGTGGTCGATGGACGGGAGTGAACACCGGGGAGCTGTTTTTT.

The sample holds a few counts of this clone. This chain connects TRBV7-8 to TRBJ2-7; a weak D match, TRBD1 (5 bases). With 0 bases removed from V and 0 bases from J, the gap between germline ends came to 9 bases. CDR1 and CDR2 (germline): SGHVS, FQNEAQ. This CDR3 comprises 15 residues. CDR3 residues: CASSLAQGPSYEQYF. Here the CDR3 DNA reads TGTGCCAGCAGCTTAGCCCAGGGCCCCTCCTACGAGCAGTACTTC.